This entry lists 3 T cell receptor beta chains sequenced from one sample in a study of a mutant IDH1 vaccine in newly diagnosed glioma. Antigens of these TCRs are unknown. Sequencing was performed with immunoSEQ multiplex PCR; in TCRdb, only in-frame clones are kept and a portion is missing. The profile shows approximately 50,000 clones, about 86% of them singletons. Specified time point: week 35, safety follow-up. Vaccinated patients received 300 ug of mutant IDH1 20-mer peptide per dose, with topical imiquimod. The sequenced sample was PBMCs, obtained from a glioma patient whose treatment included an IDH1 peptide vaccine. These TCRs come from a man aged 40-49 years with glioma.

This chain links TRBV11-2 with TRBJ2-6; 7 bases are a match to TRBD1. CDR3 length equals 18 residues. Trimming cost V 7 bases and J 0 bases; bases outside gene matches: 12. Germline V CDR1 and CDR2: SGHAT, FQNNGV. For the CDR3, the DNA is TGTGCCAGCACCCCTCAGGCAGGGGGACGCTCTGGGGCCAACGTCCTGACTTTC. This codes for CASTPQAGGRSGANVLTF.

This clone occurred once. The J gene is TRBJ2-7, the V gene TRBV4-2, with TRBD2 matching over 12 bases. V shed 2 bases, J shed 0 bases, and the junction held 5 bases outside the gene matches. Germline CDR1 is LGHNA and CDR2 is YNFKEQ. The CDR3 extends over 17 amino acids. CDR3 amino acids: CASSQRTSGDSSYEQYF. The CDR3 DNA is TGTGCCAGCAGCCAAAGGACTAGCGGGGACAGCTCCTACGAGCAGTACTTC.

This chain links TRBV29-1 with TRBJ1-4, with TRBD1 identical over 9 bases. CDR3 size: 13 residues. Germline CDR1 reads SQVTM; CDR2 reads ANQGSEA. Trimming at V came to 4 bases and at J to 10 bases, leaving 7 bases not matched to a gene. CDR3 amino acids: CSVGGTGYGKLFF. In DNA form, the CDR3 reads TGCAGCGTTGGCGGGACAGGGTACGGAAAACTGTTTTTT.